One and the same sample provided the 31 T cell receptor beta chains below, sequenced in a study of technical replicates of blood from a few donors. Produced via immunoSEQ multiplex PCR; TCRdb's table is partial and in-frame only. The sample comprises tens of thousands of clones, under 99% of which are singletons, and approximately 0.2% rests with the top ten. The sequenced material came from T cells isolated from PBMCs. These receptor sequences come from a human donor in good health.

This sequence joins TRBV10-3 and TRBJ2-2; the match to TRBD2 covers 14 bases. Germline CDR1 is ENHRY and CDR2 is SYGVKD. J lost 4 bases, V lost 2 bases, and 6 bases had no gene match. The CDR3 is 18 residues long. The chain's CDR3 is CAISEAGTSGSFTGELFF. The DNA for the CDR3 is TGTGCCATCAGTGAGGCCGGGACTAGCGGGAGTTTCACCGGGGAGCTGTTTTTT.

The CDR3 here is CAWLSSPDSNEQFF. DNA for the CDR3: TGTGCCTGGCTTTCATCCCCCGATAGCAATGAGCAGTTCTTC. The chain couples TRBV30 to TRBJ2-1; D remains ambiguous. CDR3 length: 14 amino acids. Germline CDR1 reads GTSNPN; CDR2 reads SVGIG (reference sequence). The V end lost 5 bases, the J end lost 6 bases, and 17 bases lay between the germline ends.

The V call is TRBV27, the J call TRBJ1-1; the match to TRBD1 covers 8 bases. This CDR3 is built from 15 residues. The V gene end was trimmed by 5 bases and the J gene end by 3 bases; junction bases not matched to a gene: 8. Germline-derived CDR1 and CDR2 are MNHEY and SMNVEV (reference sequence). CDR3 amino acids: CASSPRTGSDTEAFF. CDR3 DNA: TGTGCCAGCAGTCCACGGACAGGGAGCGACACTGAAGCTTTCTTT.

J is TRBJ1-4 and V is TRBV29-1; the match to TRBD1 covers 9 bases. The CDR3 is 12 residues long. With 7 bases clipped from V and 6 bases from J, the junction kept 3 bases outside the gene matches. Germline V gives CDR1 SQVTM, CDR2 ANQGSEA. This chain's CDR3 is CSGTGADEKLFF. CDR3 in DNA: TGCAGCGGGACAGGGGCGGATGAAAAACTGTTTTTT.

The chain combines TRBV5-6 with TRBJ1-2; D possibly corresponds to TRBD1 (6 bases). This CDR3 contains 14 residues. The ends were cut back, 0 bases at V and 8 bases at J, with 14 bases in the middle. The germline V gene has CDR1 SGHDT and CDR2 YYEEEE. CDR3 sequence (DNA): TGTGCCAGCAGCTTGGTCGCAGGGGCAGACGGCTACACCTTC. This encodes CASSLVAGADGYTF.

The V and J genes are TRBV6-6 and TRBJ1-2; perhaps TRBD1 as D (5 bases). CDR3 length: 14 residues. Germline-derived CDR1 and CDR2 are MNHNY and SVGAGI (reference sequence). The ends were cut back, 0 bases at V and 8 bases at J, with 13 bases in the middle. The CDR3 region is CASSYSEGLWGYTF. CDR3 bases: TGTGCCAGCAGTTACTCCGAGGGACTGTGGGGCTACACCTTC.

This chain links TRBV27 with TRBJ2-7, with 9 bases matching TRBD1. CDR3 length equals 14 residues. J was trimmed by 5 bases and V by 2 bases; bases with no gene match: 4. Germline assignment: CDR1 MNHEY and CDR2 SMNVEV (reference sequence). Here the CDR3 DNA reads TGTGCCAGCAGTTTAAAGGGACAGGGCGACGAGCAGTACTTC. Protein: CASSLKGQGDEQYF.

This chain joins TRBV2 and TRBJ1-1, with a tentative D call TRBD1 (6 bases). The CDR3 consists of 13 residues. The V end lost 10 bases, the J end lost 0 bases, and 12 bases lay between the germline ends. CDR1 and CDR2 from the germline V gene are SNHLY and FYNNEI. For the CDR3, the DNA is TGTGCCACCAGGACAGACTTGAACACTGAAGCTTTCTTT. Protein sequence: CATRTDLNTEAFF.

This chain joins TRBV18 and TRBJ1-1; TRBD1 is a possible D gene (5 bases). The length of the CDR3 is 15 residues. Per the germline V gene, CDR1 is KGHSH and CDR2 is LQKENI. The ends were cut back, 2 bases at V and 1 base at J, with 11 bases in the middle. The CDR3 is CASSPESDRNTEAFF. Here the CDR3 DNA reads TGTGCCAGCTCACCAGAGTCAGACAGGAACACTGAAGCTTTCTTT.

The chain recombines TRBV6-5 with TRBJ1-1, with D maybe TRBD1 (5 bases). The germline V gene has CDR1 MNHEY and CDR2 SVGAGI. Trimming cost V 4 bases and J 3 bases, with 15 bases left between them. The CDR3 loop spans 15 amino acids. The CDR3 coding sequence is TGTGCCAGCAGTTCCCCGACGGCGACAGACACTGAAGCTTTCTTT. It yields the protein CASSSPTATDTEAFF.

This rearrangement joins TRBV5-3 to TRBJ2-7; D gene uncertain. Being an ORF, TRBV5-3 has a function that is uncertain. Trimming pared 4 bases from V and 5 bases from J, leaving 13 bases between. This CDR3 spans 13 amino acids. CDR3 loop: CARSRTKSHEQYF. As DNA, the CDR3 is TGTGCCAGAAGCCGCACAAAGTCCCACGAGCAGTACTTC.

The rearrangement joins TRBV7-8 to TRBJ2-7; D is undetermined. Germline values: CDR1 SGHVS, CDR2 FQNEAQ. Trimming shortened V by 5 bases and J by 4 bases, and 6 bases separated the two germline ends. The CDR3 consists of 11 residues. CDR3 sequence reads: CASSIQYEQYF. CDR3 sequence (DNA): TGTGCCAGCAGCATACAATACGAGCAGTACTTC. Complete variable domain (other parts from reference TRBV7-8 and TRBJ2-7): GAGVSQSPRYKVAKRGQDVALRCDPISGHVSLFWYQQALGQGPEFLTYFQNEAQLDKSGLPSDRFFAERPEGSVSTLKIQRTQQEDSAVYLCASSIQYEQYFGPGTRLTVT.

V and J are TRBV11-2 and TRBJ2-1, with D possibly TRBD2 on 6 matching bases. From germline, CDR1 is SGHAT and CDR2 FQNNGV. The germline V and J ends were trimmed by 3 bases and 6 bases, with 15 bases remaining between them. The CDR3 loop spans 15 amino acids. CDR3 protein: CASSLDSGEFNEQFF. The CDR3 region has the DNA TGTGCCAGCAGCTTGGATTCGGGGGAGTTCAATGAGCAGTTCTTC.

The chain uses TRBV29-1 and TRBJ2-7; 10 bases are shared with TRBD2. The length of the CDR3 is 12 residues. CDR1 SQVTM and CDR2 ANQGSEA come from the germline V gene. V gave up 7 bases and J gave up 4 bases; unmatched junction bases: 4. The CDR3 reads CSGGLADYEQYF. The CDR3 DNA reads as TGCAGCGGTGGACTAGCGGATTACGAGCAGTACTTC.

CDR3 residues: CASSSLGEDYNEQFF. As DNA, the CDR3 is TGTGCCAGCAGTTCCTTAGGGGAGGACTACAATGAGCAGTTCTTC. The chain has TRBV28 and TRBJ2-1; TRBD2 might be the D (6 bases). V gave up 4 bases and J gave up 3 bases, with 13 bases separating them. Germline V lookup: CDR1 MDHEN, CDR2 SYDVKM. The CDR3 is 15 amino acids.

The chain couples TRBV5-6 to TRBJ2-7, with TRBD1 matching over 7 bases. This CDR3 is built from 14 residues. Germline V CDR1 and CDR2: SGHDT, YYEEEE. The V gene end was trimmed by 6 bases and the J gene end by 3 bases; junction bases not matched to a gene: 9. The CDR3 region is CASTTTGTVYEQYF. CDR3 in DNA: TGTGCCAGCACCACCACCGGGACAGTCTACGAGCAGTACTTC.

The chain has TRBV5-4 and TRBJ2-1; TRBD2 matches 11 bases. Germline V gene sequence: CDR1 SGHNT, CDR2 YYREEE (reference sequence). The CDR3 covers 17 residues. V was pared by 4 bases and J by 2 bases, with 8 bases of the junction left unmatched. CDR3 sequence: CASSDRTSGYPYNEQFF. CDR3 nucleotides: TGTGCCAGCAGCGATCGGACTAGCGGGTATCCCTACAATGAGCAGTTCTTC.

The J gene is TRBJ2-5, the V gene TRBV19; 7 positions match TRBD2. Germline lookup yields CDR1 LNHDA and CDR2 SQIVND (reference sequence). CDR3 size: 13 residues. The J segment lost 5 bases and the V segment lost 6 bases, leaving 6 bases of the junction unmatched. CDR3 nucleotide sequence: TGTGCCAGTAGCCTCCGGGGGGTGGAGACCCAGTACTTC. Protein sequence: CASSLRGVETQYF.

This clone was counted a single time. The rearrangement uses TRBV19 and TRBJ1-2; 9 positions agree with TRBD1. Germline V gene data show CDR1 as LNHDA and CDR2 as SQIVND (reference sequence). Trimming cost V 7 bases and J 3 bases; bases outside gene matches: 3. This CDR3 spans 13 amino acids. The CDR3 region is CASKQGADYGYTF. CDR3 in DNA: TGTGCCAGTAAACAGGGGGCGGACTATGGCTACACCTTC.

V gene TRBV21-1 combines with J gene TRBJ1-5; the DNA was not compared with TRBD1, the D call given in the table. TRBV21-1 is a pseudogene segment. This CDR3 has 17 residues. The CDR3 sequence is CASSRDRDSSSNQPQHF. The CDR3 DNA reads TGTGCCAGCAGCAGAGACCGGGACAGTAGTTCCAATCAGCCCCAGCATTTT.

The V call is TRBV27, the J call TRBJ1-1; a weak D match, TRBD1 (5 bases). Trimming left V 3 bases short and J 3 bases short, with 11 bases between. Looked up from germline, CDR1 is MNHEY and CDR2 is SMNVEV (reference sequence). CDR3 length: 14 residues. Here the CDR3 reads CASSLFWGDTEAFF. CDR3 nucleotides: TGTGCCAGCAGTTTGTTTTGGGGGGACACTGAAGCTTTCTTT.

The chain carries TRBV9 and TRBJ1-5; maybe TRBD1 (5 bases). The CDR3 loop spans 14 amino acids. The germline gives CDR1 SGDLS, CDR2 YYNGEE. V shed 3 bases and J shed 7 bases, with 14 bases lying between them. This CDR3 reads CASSDQPGGQPQHF. For the CDR3, the DNA is TGTGCCAGCAGCGATCAGCCGGGGGGGCAGCCCCAGCATTTT. Filled out from reference TRBV9 and TRBJ1-5, the complete variable domain reads DSGVTQTPKHLITATGQRVTLRCSPRSGDLSVYWYQQSLDQGLQFLIQYYNGEERAKGNILERFSAQQFPDLHSELNLSSLELGDSALYFCASSDQPGGQPQHFGDGTRLSIL.

This chain uses TRBV4-1 with TRBJ2-1; 7 bases fit TRBD1. Germline lookup yields CDR1 MGHRA and CDR2 YSYEKL. The CDR3 covers 17 residues. J gave up 2 bases and V 4 bases, and 11 bases lay outside the gene matches. CDR3 nucleotides: TGCGCCAGCAGCCTCCCCCGACAGGGAGAAACCTACAATGAGCAGTTCTTC. Protein sequence: CASSLPRQGETYNEQFF.

V gene TRBV10-3 combines with J gene TRBJ1-1, with unresolved D. Trimming pared 7 bases from V and 5 bases from J, leaving 17 bases between. The CDR3 spans 14 residues. CDR1 is ENHRY, CDR2 SYGVKD, per germline. The CDR3 sequence: CAINDRGSETEAFF. In DNA form, the CDR3 reads TGTGCCATCAATGACCGAGGGAGTGAAACTGAAGCTTTCTTT.

J is TRBJ2-1 and V is TRBV7-3; 9 bases fit TRBD2. CDR1 is SGHTA, CDR2 FQGTGA, per germline. The CDR3 runs to 18 residues. J gave up 5 bases and V 1 base, and 12 bases lay outside the gene matches. The CDR3, as DNA: TGTGCCAGCAGCTTAAGGTCCAGCGGGAGGAATCGAGACAATGAGCAGTTCTTC. Translating it yields CASSLRSSGRNRDNEQFF.

This chain uses TRBV27 with TRBJ2-1, with a weak D call TRBD2 (7 bases). CDR1 is MNHEY, CDR2 SMNVEV, per germline (reference sequence). V was pared by 1 base and J by 4 bases, with 14 bases between. The CDR3 loop spans 16 amino acids. The CDR3 DNA sequence: TGTGCCAGCAGTTTATTGAGCGGGACACTTTACAATGAGCAGTTCTTC. Translated: CASSLLSGTLYNEQFF.

The chain uses TRBV7-9 and TRBJ1-1, with a tentative D call TRBD1 (5 bases). Germline CDR1 and CDR2: SEHNR and FQNEAQ (reference sequence). This CDR3 has 17 amino acids. Trimming pared 0 bases from V and 3 bases from J, leaving 17 bases between. Here the CDR3 DNA reads TGTGCCAGCAGCTTAGCTACCGGGGGTTTAAGGGACACTGAAGCTTTCTTT. Amino acid sequence: CASSLATGGLRDTEAFF.

The count of this clone is one. This chain links TRBV5-4 with TRBJ2-4, with D hard to call. Trimming stripped 4 bases from V and 0 bases from J, with 8 bases between. The CDR3 extends over 14 amino acids. The germline gives CDR1 SGHNT, CDR2 YYREEE (reference sequence). The CDR3 sequence is CASSSFKAKNIQYF. CDR3 sequence (DNA): TGTGCCAGCAGCAGCTTTAAAGCCAAAAACATTCAGTACTTC. Full variable domain (outside the CDR3, taken from reference TRBV5-4 and TRBJ2-4): ETGVTQSPTHLIKTRGQQVTLRCSSQSGHNTVSWYQQALGQGPQFIFQYYREEENGRGNFPPRFSGLQFPNYSSELNVNALELDDSALYLCASSSFKAKNIQYFGAGTRLSVL.

The rearrangement joins TRBV2 to TRBJ1-5; D might be TRBD1 (6 bases). Looked up from germline, CDR1 is SNHLY and CDR2 is FYNNEI. This CDR3 is 12 amino acids long. The V end was cut by 7 bases, the J end by 6 bases, with 10 bases between. CDR3 in amino acids: CASKQGGQPQHF. CDR3 DNA sequence: TGTGCCAGCAAACAGGGCGGTCAGCCCCAGCATTTT.

CDR3 nucleotide sequence: TGCAGCTCGCTCCCGGGACAGGGACCAGATACGCAGTATTTT. Encoded protein: CSSLPGQGPDTQYF. The V call is TRBV29-1, the J call TRBJ2-3, with 9 bases fitting TRBD1. CDR3 length: 14 amino acids. CDR1 is SQVTM and CDR2 is ANQGSEA in the germline V gene. Losses at the gene ends were 8 bases for V and 4 bases for J; bases not matched to a gene: 10.

The chain links TRBV2 to TRBJ2-4; D gene uncertain. Trimming pared 6 bases from V and 8 bases from J, leaving 8 bases between. From germline, CDR1 is SNHLY and CDR2 FYNNEI. The CDR3 length is 11 residues. The CDR3 DNA reads TGTGCCAGCAGCATCGTAGACATTCAGTACTTC. It specifies CASSIVDIQYF.